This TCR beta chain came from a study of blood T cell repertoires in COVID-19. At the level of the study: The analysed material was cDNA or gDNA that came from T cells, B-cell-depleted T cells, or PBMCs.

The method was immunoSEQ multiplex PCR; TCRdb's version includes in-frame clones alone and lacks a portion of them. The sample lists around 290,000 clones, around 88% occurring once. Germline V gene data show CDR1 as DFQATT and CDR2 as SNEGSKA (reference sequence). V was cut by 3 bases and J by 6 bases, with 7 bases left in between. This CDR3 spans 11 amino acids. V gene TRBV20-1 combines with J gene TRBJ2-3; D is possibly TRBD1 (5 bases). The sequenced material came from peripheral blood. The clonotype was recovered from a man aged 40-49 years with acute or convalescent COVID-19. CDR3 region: CSARTADTQYF. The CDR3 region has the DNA TGCAGTGCTAGGACAGCCGATACGCAGTATTTT.